The 8 T cell receptor beta chains listed next were all sequenced from one sample in a study of T cells in Graves' hyperthyroidism and ophthalmopathy. RNA transcripts yielded amplified TCR beta CDR3 regions. A set of HTBI primers served as the primers for a first-round RT-PCR of the TCR CDR3. TCRdb ran MiXCR on the multiplex PCR reads and lists one entry per CDR3 protein. This sample has about 210,000 distinct CDR3 sequences, with about a sixth found just once. The specimen sequenced was blood. These receptor sequences come from a man aged 50 to 59 with Graves' hyperthyroidism.

This clonotype was detected many times. The rearrangement uses TRBV28 and TRBJ2-7; 7 nucleotides agree with TRBD1. The CDR3 totals 13 residues. V shed 6 bases and J 2 bases; nucleotides not matched to a gene: 4. Germline V CDR1 and CDR2: MDHEN, SYDVKM. This CDR3 reads CASRPGQTYEQYF. The CDR3, as DNA: TGTGCCAGCAGACCGGGACAGACCTACGAGCAGTACTTC.

The chain recombines TRBV12-3 or TRBV12-4 with TRBJ1-6; D gene unclear. Trimming removed 1 base from V and 10 bases from J, with 5 bases in between. The CDR3 totals 12 residues. The CDR3 is CASSLEASPLHF. The CDR3 nucleotides read TGTGCCAGCAGTTTAGAAGCCTCACCCCTCCACTTT.

This clonotype was detected many times. This chain connects TRBV12-5 to TRBJ2-3; no definite D call. V lost 7 bases and J 8 bases, leaving 22 bases between the germline ends. This CDR3 has 15 amino acids. From germline, CDR1 is LGHNT and CDR2 FRNRAP. This CDR3 reads CASASTTIAYGTQYF. DNA of the CDR3: TGTGCTAGTGCCTCAACGACCATAGCCTACGGTACGCAGTATTTT.

The rearrangement joins TRBV10-3 to TRBJ2-7; tentative D call: TRBD1 (5 bases). The CDR3 consists of 13 residues. V shed 0 bases and J shed 4 bases, with 7 bases lying between them. CDR1 and CDR2 from the germline V gene are ENHRY and SYGVKD. CDR3 DNA sequence: TGTGCCATCAGTGAGTCGACAGCTTACGAGCAGTACTTC. This sequence encodes CAISESTAYEQYF.

This clonotype was recorded many times. The chain uses TRBV27 and TRBJ2-7; TRBD2 agrees at 8 bases. Per germline, CDR1 MNHEY and CDR2 SMNVEV (reference sequence). The junction had 8 bases not matched to a gene; V was cut back by 2 bases and J by 2 bases. CDR3 length: 16 amino acids. CDR3 DNA sequence: TGTGCCAGCAGTTTACAGGGCTCCGGGAGGGCCTACGAGCAGTACTTC. Translating gives CASSLQGSGRAYEQYF.

This clonotype was observed a few times. The J gene is TRBJ2-5, the V gene TRBV5-1, with D possibly being TRBD1 or TRBD2 (5 bases each). The V end lost 6 bases, the J end lost 3 bases, and 18 bases lay between the germline ends. Germline values: CDR1 SGHRS, CDR2 YFSETQ. The length of the CDR3 is 15 residues. CDR3 bases: TGCGCCAGCAAAGTATCGCCAGGGAGTAAAGAGACCCAGTACTTC. Translated: CASKVSPGSKETQYF.

This clonotype was seen ten or more times. The J gene is TRBJ2-1, the V gene TRBV5-1; D perhaps matches TRBD2 (6 bases). V was clipped by 3 bases and J by 7 bases, with 20 bases between them. CDR1 SGHRS and CDR2 YFSETQ come from the germline V gene. The CDR3 length is 16 residues. The chain's CDR3 is CASSSPGAGGGNEQFF. The DNA of the CDR3 is TGCGCCAGCAGCTCGCCCGGAGCCGGAGGAGGGAATGAGCAGTTCTTC. The full variable domain, its missing parts supplied by reference TRBV5-1 and TRBJ2-1, is KAGVTQTPRYLIKTRGQQVTLSCSPISGHRSVSWYQQTPGQGLQFLFEYFSETQRNKGNFPGRFSGRQFSNSRSEMNVSTLELGDSALYLCASSSPGAGGGNEQFFGPGTRLTVL.

In this sample, this clonotype turned up a few times. The CDR3 DNA is TGTGCCACCGGCCCCACAGACTCCTACAATGAGCAGTTCTTC. It is translated as CATGPTDSYNEQFF. This rearrangement joins TRBV24-1 to TRBJ2-1; D not certain. Germline assignment: CDR1 KGHDR and CDR2 SFDVKD. This CDR3 contains 14 residues. V was cut by 9 bases and J by 0 bases, with 11 bases left in between.